This T cell receptor beta chain was documented in a study of T-cell memory formation after mild COVID-19. The study, taken as a whole, reports: Some clones that responded turned up in pre-infection memory, which suggests that cross-reactive memory joined in. Shrinking CD4+ clones were chiefly CM and EM; CD8+ ones were chiefly EMRA. Among clones contracting day 15 to 85, CD4/CD8 was balanced, whereas later expanders leaned CD4+.

V was cut by 5 bases and J by 7 bases, with 8 bases left in between. CDR3 length: 11 residues. Germline assignment: CDR1 MNHEY and CDR2 SVGAGI. As concerns this clonotype: Its antigen remains unidentified.

5'RACE with constant-segment primers built TCRalpha and TCRbeta cDNA libraries with UMIs. TCRdb redid the calling of the 5' RACE reads with MiXCR, one entry per CDR3 protein. The sample has approximately 60,000 distinct CDR3 sequences, over 7.5% seen once. The TCR was taken from a young man who had mild COVID-19 (a few samples of this study predate the infection). Cell type and time point are not known. The chain carries TRBV6-5 and TRBJ1-2; no clear D. Sequences were obtained from PBMCs or a T cell subset sorted from them (not recorded which). In DNA, the CDR3 is TGTGCCAGCAGTAATCAACGTGGCTACACCTTC. This sequence encodes CASSNQRGYTF.